Shown below are 27 T cell receptor beta chains from a single sample sequenced in a study of CXCR4 blockade with PD-1 therapy in pancreatic cancer. Repertoires were generated with immunoSEQ multiplex PCR, while TCRdb's copy carries only in-frame clones and drops some. Of approximately 18,000 clones listed, 55% to 85% are singletons. Sequences were obtained from tumor tissue. The source is a human donor with pancreatic ductal adenocarcinoma.

The rearrangement links TRBV27 to TRBJ1-1, with a tentative D call TRBD1 (6 bases). Germline values: CDR1 MNHEY, CDR2 SMNVEV (reference sequence). V lost 6 bases and J 0 bases, leaving 14 bases between the germline ends. The CDR3 is 15 residues long. The CDR3 DNA follows: TGTGCCAGCAGGACCAACAGGGTTGTGAACACTGAAGCTTTCTTT. Protein product: CASRTNRVVNTEAFF.

In this sample, this clone turned up once. CDR3 region: CASSPGTNLLYEQYF. The CDR3 nucleotides are TGCGCCAGCAGCCCCGGGACGAATCTCCTCTACGAGCAGTACTTC. The chain couples TRBV5-1 to TRBJ2-7; tentatively, D is TRBD1 or TRBD2 (5 bases each). Trimming left V 4 bases short and J 3 bases short, with 17 bases between. CDR3 length equals 15 residues. In germline, CDR1 is SGHRS, CDR2 YFSETQ.

This chain links TRBV19 with TRBJ2-1; D is uncertain. Germline assignment: CDR1 LNHDA and CDR2 SQIVND (reference sequence). The CDR3 sequence is 16 residues long. Trimming stripped 3 bases from V and 1 base from J, with 13 bases between. The CDR3 is CASSIRLLQSYNEQFF. CDR3 DNA sequence: TGTGCCAGTAGTATCCGCTTGCTTCAATCCTACAATGAGCAGTTCTTC.

The chain uses TRBV19 and TRBJ2-7; 9 nucleotides align to TRBD1. This CDR3 is built from 13 residues. Germline lookup yields CDR1 LNHDA and CDR2 SQIVND (reference sequence). The V and J ends lost 5 bases and 2 bases, in that order; junction bases with no gene match: 1. CDR3 DNA sequence: TGTGCCAGTAGTGGGACAGGGCCCTACGAGCAGTACTTC. It codes for CASSGTGPYEQYF.

The chain links TRBV9 to TRBJ2-3; a weak D match, TRBD2 (6 bases). CDR3 length equals 15 residues. V lost 0 bases and J lost 0, with 8 bases in between. Germline lookup yields CDR1 SGDLS and CDR2 YYNGEE. In DNA form, the CDR3 reads TGTGCCAGCAGCGTAGGGACTACTAGCACAGATACGCAGTATTTT. Encoded protein: CASSVGTTSTDTQYF. The variable domain in full, completed from reference TRBV9 and TRBJ2-3, reads DSGVTQTPKHLITATGQRVTLRCSPRSGDLSVYWYQQSLDQGLQFLIQYYNGEERAKGNILERFSAQQFPDLHSELNLSSLELGDSALYFCASSVGTTSTDTQYFGPGTRLTVL.

The V and J genes are TRBV19 and TRBJ1-2; tentative D call: TRBD1 (6 bases). V gave up 10 bases and J gave up 4 bases, with 19 bases separating them. Per germline, CDR1 LNHDA and CDR2 SQIVND (reference sequence). The CDR3 sequence is 14 residues long. This chain's CDR3 is CATPPRGVGYGYTF. The CDR3 DNA follows: TGTGCCACACCTCCCAGGGGTGTGGGCTATGGCTACACCTTC.

The chain is built from TRBV19 and TRBJ2-2, with TRBD1 as a possible D gene (5 bases). Germline V gene data show CDR1 as LNHDA and CDR2 as SQIVND (reference sequence). The CDR3 sequence is 14 residues long. Trimming shortened V by 5 bases and J by 2 bases, and 9 bases separated the two germline ends. The CDR3: CASSFDSNTGELFF. The CDR3 region has the DNA TGTGCCAGTAGTTTTGACAGTAACACCGGGGAGCTGTTTTTT.

The chain is built from TRBV19 and TRBJ1-2, with a weak D call TRBD1 (5 bases). The V gene's germline CDR1 is LNHDA and CDR2 SQIVND (reference sequence). The CDR3 length is 12 residues. Trimming cost V 4 bases and J 4 bases, with 7 bases left between them. This CDR3 reads CASSTDTYGYTF. The CDR3 region has the DNA TGTGCCAGTAGTACGGACACCTATGGCTACACCTTC.

This clone showed up just once. The chain uses TRBV5-1 and TRBJ1-1; 8 bases fit TRBD1. CDR1 SGHRS and CDR2 YFSETQ come from the germline V gene. Losses at the gene ends were 1 base for V and 0 bases for J; bases not matched to a gene: 2. CDR3 length equals 15 residues. The CDR3 is CASSLLTGVNTEAFF. The CDR3 DNA reads TGCGCCAGCAGCTTGCTGACAGGGGTGAACACTGAAGCTTTCTTT.

This clone is categorized as medium-sized. V usage is TRBV9 and J usage is TRBJ1-1; no reliable D call. This CDR3 is 14 amino acids long. CDR1 and CDR2 (germline): SGDLS, YYNGEE. Between the trimmed V and J ends, which lost 4 bases and 0 bases, there was a span of 10 bases. In nucleotides, the CDR3 is TGTGCCAGCAGCCCCCGGGGAGTGAACACTGAAGCTTTCTTT. This gives the protein CASSPRGVNTEAFF.

V is TRBV5-1 and J is TRBJ2-2; 10 nucleotides line up with TRBD2. The J segment lost 5 bases and the V segment lost 0 bases, leaving 4 bases of the junction unmatched. The CDR3 extends over 16 amino acids. Germline V gives CDR1 SGHRS, CDR2 YFSETQ. Here the CDR3 reads CASSLDTGLATGELFF. As DNA, the CDR3 is TGCGCCAGCAGCTTGGATACGGGACTAGCGACCGGGGAGCTGTTTTTT. The variable domain in full, completed from reference TRBV5-1 and TRBJ2-2, reads KAGVTQTPRYLIKTRGQQVTLSCSPISGHRSVSWYQQTPGQGLQFLFEYFSETQRNKGNFPGRFSGRQFSNSRSEMNVSTLELGDSALYLCASSLDTGLATGELFFGEGSRLTVL.

This chain connects TRBV9 to TRBJ1-2; D call uncertain. CDR1 SGDLS and CDR2 YYNGEE come from the germline V gene. The CDR3 is 14 residues long. V lost 4 bases to trimming and J lost 8 bases, with 18 bases between them. The CDR3: CASSPGPESSGYTF. Here the CDR3 DNA reads TGTGCCAGCAGCCCAGGACCCGAAAGCTCAGGCTACACCTTC.

This chain links TRBV28 with TRBJ1-6; no reliable D call. V was shortened by 5 bases and J by 7 bases, with 6 bases between the two germline ends. This CDR3 contains 12 residues. Germline V lookup: CDR1 MDHEN, CDR2 SYDVKM. The CDR3 protein is CASSPVNSPLHF. DNA for the CDR3: TGTGCCAGCAGTCCCGTCAATTCACCCCTCCACTTT.

This clone was seen more than once but under ten times. The chain employs TRBV15 and TRBJ2-3; D remains ambiguous. This CDR3 contains 15 residues. The germline V gene has CDR1 LNHNV and CDR2 YYDKDF (reference sequence). The V gene lost 0 bases and the J gene lost 6 bases, with 13 bases spanning the gap. This CDR3 is CATSRDYAEGDTQYF. The CDR3, as DNA: TGTGCCACCAGCAGAGATTACGCTGAAGGGGATACGCAGTATTTT.

This clone has a handful of counts. The chain employs TRBV14 and TRBJ1-1; tentatively, D is TRBD1 (5 bases). Deletions cut 1 base from V and 3 bases from J, with 9 bases between. CDR1 is SGHDN and CDR2 is FVKESK in the germline V gene. The CDR3 spans 14 residues. The CDR3: CASSQVRGYTEAFF. CDR3 DNA sequence: TGTGCCAGCAGCCAAGTTAGGGGATACACTGAAGCTTTCTTT.

The genes are TRBV19 and TRBJ2-7; maybe TRBD2 (6 bases). Trimming removed 6 bases from V and 5 bases from J, with 14 bases in between. Germline V gene data show CDR1 as LNHDA and CDR2 as SQIVND (reference sequence). The CDR3 covers 13 residues. Here the CDR3 DNA reads TGTGCCAGTAGCGCTAACCGGGAGAACGAGCAGTACTTC. Residues: CASSANRENEQYF.

This chain connects TRBV30 to TRBJ2-7; 8 nucleotides line up with TRBD2. Germline V CDR1 and CDR2: GTSNPN, SVGIG (reference sequence). The junction had 11 bases not matched to a gene; V was cut back by 1 base and J by 3 bases. CDR3 length: 16 amino acids. The CDR3 sequence is CAWSAGETSALYEQYF. The CDR3 region has the DNA TGTGCCTGGAGTGCAGGGGAGACTAGCGCCCTCTACGAGCAGTACTTC. Complete variable domain (other parts from reference TRBV30 and TRBJ2-7): SQTIHQWPATLVQPVGSPLSLECTVEGTSNPNLYWYRQAAGRGLQLLFYSVGIGQISSEVPQNLSASRPQDRQFILSSKKLLLSDSGFYLCAWSAGETSALYEQYFGPGTRLTVT.

The chain has TRBV19 and TRBJ1-2; 7 bases match TRBD1. The CDR3 contains 14 residues. Germline loops: CDR1 LNHDA, CDR2 SQIVND (reference sequence). With V trimmed by 4 bases and J by 1 base, 3 bases remained unmatched. Here the CDR3 DNA reads TGTGCCAGTAGTAAAGGGGGCGATAACTATGGCTACACCTTC. Its protein is CASSKGGDNYGYTF.

The rearrangement joins TRBV18 to TRBJ2-3; D not resolved. Trimming shortened V by 3 bases and J by 1 base, and 8 bases separated the two germline ends. Germline CDR1 is KGHSH and CDR2 is LQKENI. The CDR3 runs 14 residues. In nucleotides, the CDR3 is TGTGCCAGCTCACCTTCCGCGCGCACAGATACGCAGTATTTT. Amino acids: CASSPSARTDTQYF.

By proportion, this clone is medium-sized. This sequence joins TRBV11-3 and TRBJ2-7, with TRBD1 matching 9 bases. The CDR3 is 15 residues long. Germline trimming cut 2 bases from V and 2 bases from J; bases unmatched to any gene: 4. Germline-derived CDR1 and CDR2 are SGHNT and YENEEA. CDR3 in DNA: TGTGCCAGCAGCTTAACCGGGACAGGGCCCTACGAGCAGTACTTC. This codes for CASSLTGTGPYEQYF.

The chain combines TRBV11-3 with TRBJ2-2; 12 nucleotides agree with TRBD2. The CDR3 has 17 residues. CDR1 is SGHNT and CDR2 is YENEEA in the germline V gene. J lost 0 bases, V lost 6 bases, and 5 bases had no gene match. This chain's CDR3 is CASRQLAGGSNTGELFF. The CDR3 coding sequence is TGTGCCAGCAGGCAACTAGCGGGAGGATCGAACACCGGGGAGCTGTTTTTT. Using reference TRBV11-3 and TRBJ2-2 for the parts outside the CDR3, the full variable domain is EAGVVQSPRYKIIEKKQPVAFWCNPISGHNTLYWYLQNLGQGPELLIRYENEEAVDDSQLPKDRFSAERLKGVDSTLKIQPAELGDSAVYLCASRQLAGGSNTGELFFGEGSRLTVL.

This clone has more than one count but fewer than ten. The chain is built from TRBV29-1 and TRBJ1-1; 7 bases agree with TRBD1. With V trimmed by 4 bases and J by 8 bases, 16 bases remained unmatched. The CDR3 sequence is 15 residues long. Looked up from germline, CDR1 is SQVTM and CDR2 is ANQGSEA. The CDR3: CSVVPEGPRGVEAFF. The CDR3 DNA follows: TGCAGCGTTGTCCCCGAAGGCCCCAGGGGGGTGGAAGCTTTCTTT.

As concerns this clone: A base was left unread or ambiguous, and X is written for its residue. J is TRBJ2-5 and V is TRBV10-2; D remains ambiguous. The CDR3 sequence is 14 residues long. Trimming took 4 bases from V and 5 from J, leaving 14 bases between them. The V gene's germline CDR1 is WSHSY and CDR2 SAAADI. The CDR3 DNA is TGCGCCAGCAGTGTGGRCAGTCCGGGCGAGACCCAGTACTTC. It is translated as CASSVXSPGETQYF.

This clone has more than one count but fewer than ten. The J gene is TRBJ2-2, the V gene TRBV30; D is tentatively TRBD1 or TRBD2 (5 bases each). CDR1 is GTSNPN, CDR2 SVGIG, per germline (reference sequence). The CDR3 is made up of 14 amino acids. The V gene lost 4 bases and the J gene lost 1 base, with 10 bases spanning the gap. CDR3 DNA sequence: TGTGCCTGGAAGAGAGGGGTGAACACCGGGGAGCTGTTTTTT. It translates to CAWKRGVNTGELFF.

The chain uses TRBV28 and TRBJ1-1, with D tentatively TRBD1 (5 bases). V lost 6 bases, J lost 10 bases, and 18 bases lay in between. This CDR3 is built from 13 residues. The germline CDR1 and CDR2 sequences are MDHEN and SYDVKM. In DNA form, the CDR3 reads TGTGCCAGCAGCACCGGGTTGGGACGAGGAGCTTTCTTT. It codes for CASSTGLGRGAFF.

The V call is TRBV14, the J call TRBJ2-3; D may be TRBD1 (5 bases). V lost 4 bases, J lost 8 bases, and 10 bases lay in between. CDR1 and CDR2 from the germline V gene are SGHDN and FVKESK. The CDR3 totals 12 residues. The CDR3 loop reads CASSLWGGTQYF. In DNA form, the CDR3 reads TGTGCCAGCAGCCTCTGGGGCGGTACGCAGTATTTT.

The chain joins TRBV15 to TRBJ2-1; no clear D gene. V was trimmed by 1 base and J by 6 bases, leaving 10 bases between them. The V gene's germline CDR1 is LNHNV and CDR2 YYDKDF (reference sequence). This CDR3 spans 14 amino acids. CDR3 residues: CATSRVSDFNEQFF. For the CDR3, the DNA is TGTGCCACCAGCAGAGTTTCCGATTTCAATGAGCAGTTCTTC.